This T cell receptor (beta chain) was sequenced during a study of neurological immune-mediated disorders. At least ten counts were recorded for this clonotype. Its specificity is unknown. The V gene lost 8 bases and the J gene lost 7 bases, with 12 bases spanning the gap. The CDR3 consists of 13 residues. As for the cDNA, it was generated by 5'RACE with 10-nucleotide random UMIs. Each CDR3 protein is one row after TCRdb ran MiXCR on the 5' RACE reads. The sample carries approximately 77,000 distinct CDR3 sequences, around 9.9% recorded once. Findings of the study overall: The level of TCR clonal expansion was highest in patients with HTLV-1-associated myelopathy and lowest in multiple sclerosis, where it fell below the level seen in healthy controls.

The TCR originated in a man between 50 and 59 years old in good health. The sample taken for sequencing was PBMCs. The chain recombines TRBV12-3 or TRBV12-4 with TRBJ1-6; D remains unclear. The CDR3 coding sequence is TGTGCCAGCTCGACTCCGGGGAATTCACCCCTCCACTTT. Amino acid sequence: CASSTPGNSPLHF.